These 19 T cell receptor beta chains share one sample of origin, sequenced in a study of graft-versus-host responses after intestinal transplantation (dated by TCRdb to the early 2020s). Taken with the paper, the label for time point translates to: cells obtained before transplantation from donor or recipient. The library was built by means of the immunoSEQ multiplex PCR assay. As stored in TCRdb, this immuneACCESS dataset retains in-frame rearrangements with V and J assigned. A fraction of the clones does not appear; measured against another copy, unresolved V genes explain less than half of the discrepancy, and the remainder lacks a known reason. Present in this sample are more than 65,000 clones, 75% to 90% of which were seen just once. The biggest ten clones account for 0.39% of the sample. These receptors are not linked to any known antigen. Sequences were derived from unstimulated CD4+ T cells sorted from spleen or lymph node cells, sampled before transplant. These receptors all come from a human donor who was the organ donor for an intestinal transplant.

V usage is TRBV6-1 and J usage is TRBJ1-2; D uncertain. V was cut by 0 bases and J by 8 bases, with 19 bases left in between. The CDR3 consists of 16 residues. The germline V gene has CDR1 MNHNS and CDR2 SASEGT. The CDR3 here is CASSEAFVGRQKGYTF. CDR3 nucleotide sequence: TGTGCCAGCAGTGAAGCTTTCGTAGGCAGGCAGAAGGGCTACACCTTC.

A single count supports this clone. The chain has TRBV4-3 and TRBJ2-1; 7 positions match TRBD1. CDR1 LGHNA and CDR2 YSLEER come from the germline V gene. V shed 0 bases and J 3 bases; nucleotides not matched to a gene: 8. This CDR3 region has 17 residues. In DNA form, the CDR3 reads TGCGCCAGCAGCCAAGAGACAGGGACCCTCTTCTACAATGAGCAGTTCTTC. It encodes CASSQETGTLFYNEQFF.

This clone is a singleton in its sample. The rearrangement links TRBV11-2 to TRBJ2-5; 7 nucleotides align to TRBD2. CDR3 length: 15 residues. Per germline, CDR1 SGHAT and CDR2 FQNNGV. Losses at the gene ends were 5 bases for V and 6 bases for J; bases not matched to a gene: 12. Here the CDR3 reads CASSQISGVGQTQYF. DNA for the CDR3: TGTGCCAGCAGCCAGATCAGCGGGGTGGGGCAGACCCAGTACTTC.

The CDR3 protein is CASSPTGQGAPYGYTF. CDR3 nucleotides: TGTGCCAGCAGCCCGACAGGACAGGGAGCGCCCTATGGCTACACCTTC. The gene calls are TRBV13 and TRBJ1-2; 8 bases are shared with TRBD1. The CDR3 is made up of 16 amino acids. Trimming removed 5 bases from V and 4 bases from J; junction bases left unmatched: 12. Germline CDR1 and CDR2: PRHDT and FYEKMQ (reference sequence).

The V and J genes are TRBV28 and TRBJ1-1; 9 bases fit TRBD1. Germline-derived CDR1 and CDR2 are MDHEN and SYDVKM. V lost 3 bases to trimming and J lost 8 bases; unmatched junction nucleotides: 10. The CDR3 totals 15 residues. This chain's CDR3 is CASSLGDRGKVEAFF. The CDR3 DNA reads TGTGCCAGCAGTTTGGGTGACAGGGGGAAAGTGGAAGCTTTCTTT.

This clone has more than one count but fewer than ten. CDR3 coding DNA: TGTGCCAGCAGCCCCGGGACAGGGGGTATCTCACCCCTCCACTTT. Protein product: CASSPGTGGISPLHF. The chain uses TRBV7-6 and TRBJ1-6; 11 bases align to TRBD1. Trimming cost V 5 bases and J 10 bases; bases outside gene matches: 7. The CDR3 loop spans 15 amino acids. Germline CDR1 and CDR2: SGHVS and FNYEAQ.

The chain employs TRBV28 and TRBJ1-5; D might be TRBD1 (6 bases). Germline CDR1 is MDHEN and CDR2 is SYDVKM. The CDR3 runs to 15 residues. Trimming left V 7 bases short and J 7 bases short, with 20 bases between. The DNA for the CDR3 is TGTGCCAGCAACCAAGGTTCCAGGGGCGGGCAGCCCCAGCATTTT. This codes for CASNQGSRGGQPQHF.

The rearrangement uses TRBV7-2 and TRBJ2-7; D gene uncertain. The CDR3 is 14 residues long. Germline V lookup: CDR1 SGHTA, CDR2 FQGNSA. Trimming took 1 base from V and 1 from J, leaving 8 bases between them. Written as DNA, the CDR3 is TGTGCCAGCAGCTTAGGGGTCGGGTCCTACGAGCAGTACGTC. This encodes CASSLGVGSYEQYV.

This clone is a singleton in its sample. This chain connects TRBV28 to TRBJ1-5; 7 nucleotides line up with TRBD1. The CDR3 consists of 16 residues. CDR1 MDHEN and CDR2 SYDVKM come from the germline V gene. V was pared by 5 bases and J by 2 bases, with 9 bases of the junction left unmatched. In DNA, the CDR3 is TGTGCCAGCAGTCCCCCTGGGGGGACAGGCAATCAGCCCCAGCATTTT. Translation: CASSPPGGTGNQPQHF.

CDR3: CAWSSGQVSSGNTIYF. DNA for the CDR3: TGTGCCTGGAGTTCCGGACAGGTCAGCTCTGGAAACACCATATATTTT. The chain recombines TRBV30 with TRBJ1-3; 7 nucleotides agree with TRBD1. Trimming cost V 2 bases and J 0 bases; bases outside gene matches: 7. The CDR3 is made up of 16 amino acids. Germline assignment: CDR1 GTSNPN and CDR2 SVGIG (reference sequence).

With regard to this clone: This sample includes further DNA sequences coding for the same CDR3. V and J are TRBV11-2 and TRBJ2-3; 7 positions match TRBD2. Germline V gene data show CDR1 as SGHAT and CDR2 as FQNNGV. Germline trimming cut 1 base from V and 3 bases from J; bases unmatched to any gene: 4. The CDR3 runs to 15 residues. CDR3 in DNA: TGTGCCAGCAGCTTAGCGGGGGGAGGTACAGATACGCAGTATTTT. Encoded protein: CASSLAGGGTDTQYF.

This clone was recorded a few times. CDR3 coding DNA: TGTGCCAGCAGCTTAGTGGGGGCCCTTGATGGCTACACCTTC. Translated: CASSLVGALDGYTF. The chain links TRBV7-9 to TRBJ1-2, with D maybe TRBD1 (6 bases). The CDR3 length is 14 residues. In germline, CDR1 is SEHNR, CDR2 FQNEAQ (reference sequence). V lost 1 base and J 6 bases, leaving 12 bases between the germline ends.

The V gene is TRBV2, the J gene TRBJ2-2; 8 bases line up with TRBD1. The CDR3 loop spans 15 amino acids. Trimming removed 9 bases from V and 2 bases from J; junction bases left unmatched: 8. Germline CDR1 reads SNHLY; CDR2 reads FYNNEI. The CDR3 protein is CASRTGIPNTGELFF. DNA for the CDR3: TGTGCCAGTCGGACAGGGATCCCTAACACCGGGGAGCTGTTTTTT.

The chain couples TRBV14 to TRBJ1-3, with TRBD1 matching over 7 bases. The CDR3 runs 16 residues. With 5 bases clipped from V and 2 bases from J, the junction kept 9 bases outside the gene matches. Germline lookup yields CDR1 SGHDN and CDR2 FVKESK. Here the CDR3 DNA reads TGTGCCAGCAGCTGGACAGGCCTGAGGGCTGGAAACACCATATATTTT. Amino acid sequence: CASSWTGLRAGNTIYF. Supplemented by reference TRBV14 and TRBJ1-3, the full variable domain reads EAGVTQFPSHSVIEKGQTVTLRCDPISGHDNLYWYRRVMGKEIKFLLHFVKESKQDESGMPNNRFLAERTGGTYSTLKVQPAELEDSGVYFCASSWTGLRAGNTIYFGEGSWLTVV.

V is TRBV29-1 and J is TRBJ1-2, with TRBD1 matching over 8 bases. This CDR3 has 15 amino acids. V lost 1 base to trimming and J lost 4 bases; unmatched junction nucleotides: 8. Germline CDR1 reads SQVTM; CDR2 reads ANQGSEA. CDR3 bases: TGCAGCGTTGAAGGGACAGGGATGGCCCCCTATGGCTACACCTTC. It encodes CSVEGTGMAPYGYTF. Full variable domain (missing parts from reference TRBV29-1 and TRBJ1-2): SAVISQKPSRDICQRGTSLTIQCQVDSQVTMMFWYRQQPGQSLTLIATANQGSEATYESGFVIDKFPISRPNLTFSTLTVSNMSPEDSSIYLCSVEGTGMAPYGYTFGSGTRLTVV.

This clone occurred once. In DNA, the CDR3 is TGTGCCACCAGCAGAGACACAGGGGGCATTGAGACCCAGTACTTC. It is translated as CATSRDTGGIETQYF. V is TRBV15 and J is TRBJ2-5, with 9 bases aligning to TRBD1. Germline V CDR1 and CDR2: LNHNV, YYDKDF (reference sequence). V was clipped by 0 bases and J by 5 bases; unmatched bases: 4. This CDR3 comprises 15 residues.

The chain uses TRBV11-2 and TRBJ1-2; 12 positions agree with TRBD1. With V trimmed by 5 bases and J by 8 bases, 6 bases remained unmatched. Germline CDR1 is SGHAT and CDR2 is FQNNGV. This CDR3 comprises 14 residues. This chain's CDR3 is CASSRGQGARGYTF. CDR3 in DNA: TGTGCCAGCAGCAGGGGACAGGGGGCGCGGGGCTACACCTTC.

This chain uses TRBV7-2 with TRBJ2-5, with D possibly matching TRBD1 (5 bases). V lost 1 base, J lost 4 bases, and 13 bases lay in between. The CDR3 is 15 amino acids. CDR1 is SGHTA and CDR2 is FQGNSA in the germline V gene. CDR3 nucleotides: TGTGCCAGCAGCTTAGTAGGCAGGGTCCCAGAGACCCAGTACTTC. This codes for CASSLVGRVPETQYF.

In its sample, this clone was seen once. The chain links TRBV27 to TRBJ1-6, with 9 nucleotides matching TRBD1. V lost 6 bases and J lost 10; bases outside the gene matches: 10. Germline CDR1 reads MNHEY; CDR2 reads SMNVEV (reference sequence). This CDR3 has 15 residues. CDR3 region: CASSRSGQGPSPLHF. The CDR3 coding sequence is TGTGCCAGCAGCCGTTCGGGACAGGGCCCCTCACCCCTCCACTTT.